A selection of T cell receptor beta chains follows, all from one sample in a study of shared clonotypes between healthy human individuals. Method: immunoSEQ multiplex PCR; TCRdb's copy keeps in-frame clones and lacks some. The table shows about 2.1 million clones, with roughly 93% occurring only once. The sequencing input was naive CD8+ T cells from PBMCs. Source of these receptors: a man between 18 and 29 years old in good health. Some clones in this sample may be carry-over from other donors' samples. The conserved cysteine and the conserved F or W are not part of the CDR3 here. The D gene is left open where the match is weak. Part of the rows lack a size; the others show once, few, many or a class for expanded clones.

abundance,v_gene,d_gene,j_gene,CDR3aa
NA,TRBV27,NA,TRBJ1-2,ASSLSGLLNYGYT
NA,TRBV15,NA,TRBJ1-3,ATSGLEGNTIY
NA,TRBV4-2,TRBD2,TRBJ2-7,ASSPSSGRRYYEQY
once,TRBV7-2,NA,TRBJ2-1,ASGYRDEQF
NA,TRBV19,NA,TRBJ2-7,ASSNVRAPLSGEQY
NA,TRBV5-4,TRBD2,TRBJ2-7,ASSSPGLAGYEQY
NA,TRBV27,NA,TRBJ2-4,ASSSHRDPKNIQY
once,TRBV7-9,TRBD1,TRBJ2-7,ASSDRDRPYEQY
once,TRBV30,TRBD1,TRBJ2-7,AWSLGTGGTYEQY
NA,TRBV29-1,TRBD1,TRBJ2-7,SVVGTGALGEQY
NA,TRBV25-1,TRBD2,TRBJ2-1,ASKSWEGPSEQF
NA,TRBV5-1,TRBD1,TRBJ2-7,ASSSRDRGHEQY
once,TRBV4-1,NA,TRBJ2-1,ASSQDLNNEQF
NA,TRBV7-2,TRBD2,TRBJ2-1,ASSLLGLAEQF
NA,TRBV29-1,TRBD2,TRBJ2-1,SVTPRLAGGYNEQF
NA,TRBV9,NA,TRBJ2-5,ASSVAGSSGETQY
NA,TRBV29-1,TRBD2,TRBJ2-1,SVEFTLAGGSSYNEQF
NA,TRBV7-9,NA,TRBJ2-7,ASSTLEEGPYEQY
NA,TRBV4-1,NA,TRBJ2-1,ASSVASRGSYNEQF
NA,TRBV18,TRBD2,TRBJ2-1,ASSPQLAGENNEQF
NA,TRBV27,NA,TRBJ2-2,ASSLMYTGELF
NA,TRBV28,TRBD1,TRBJ2-7,ASSFPPTGQNSYEQY
NA,TRBV27,NA,TRBJ1-4,ASSQGGSNEKLF
NA,TRBV7-3,TRBD2,TRBJ2-7,ASSPSAGAVYEQY
NA,TRBV27,NA,TRBJ2-1,ASSLRGRDNEQF
NA,TRBV7-8,NA,TRBJ2-4,ASSEHGPKDIQY
NA,TRBV27,NA,TRBJ1-3,ASSSDLSGNTIY
NA,TRBV5-1,TRBD2,TRBJ2-3,ASSLPAGVATDTQY
NA,TRBV2,NA,TRBJ2-3,ASGPASISTDTQY
NA,TRBV27,NA,TRBJ1-5,ASSFVGSNQPQH
once,TRBV5-5,NA,TRBJ2-4,ASAVVLSNIQY
NA,TRBV4-3,TRBD2,TRBJ2-5,ASSTGLAGQETQY
once,TRBV7-9,NA,TRBJ2-7,ASSDPRRANYEQY
NA,TRBV9,NA,TRBJ2-7,ASSVEGYSYEQY
NA,TRBV5-1,TRBD2,TRBJ2-3,ASSLGVAGAVIDTQY
NA,TRBV2,NA,TRBJ2-3,ASRGDSTYIRTDTQY
NA,TRBV6-5,NA,TRBJ2-7,ASRPRVGPYEQY
NA,TRBV4-3,TRBD2,TRBJ2-1,ASSQDLVREAGYNEQF
NA,TRBV11-2,NA,TRBJ2-2,ASSPHWPPVGTGELF
NA,TRBV28,NA,TRBJ2-7,ASRPGFGGAYEQY
NA,TRBV27,NA,TRBJ2-7,ASSLAFPVSNEQY
NA,TRBV10-3,NA,TRBJ2-2,AILGRTDTGELF
NA,TRBV27,NA,TRBJ1-5,ASSPLRQRDQPQH
NA,TRBV5-4,NA,TRBJ1-1,ASSTDGRGPTEAF
once,TRBV6-5,NA,TRBJ2-7,ASSPLEVSSYEQY
once,TRBV2,NA,TRBJ1-5,ASSEGLLGVSNQPQH